This T cell receptor (beta chain) was identified during a study of T cell changes during pregnancy in multiple sclerosis. A single count supports this clone. Here immunoSEQ multiplex PCR was the method, and the copy in TCRdb shows in-frame clones only, minus some. The data contain 70,000 to 90,000 clones, approximately 90% of them singletons. Per germline, CDR1 SGHTA and CDR2 FQGNSA. The CDR3 has 15 amino acids. Trimming removed 4 bases from V and 4 bases from J, with 17 bases in between. This specimen consisted of PBMCs, obtained in the first trimester of pregnancy. This clonotype was sampled from a female donor in good health, serving as a control in a pregnancy study. Some clones in this sample may be carry-over from other donors' samples. The V call is TRBV7-2, the J call TRBJ2-7; no clear D. This CDR3 is CASSYGSGAAYEQYF. CDR3 coding DNA: TGTGCCAGCAGCTACGGGTCCGGCGCCGCGTACGAGCAGTACTTC.